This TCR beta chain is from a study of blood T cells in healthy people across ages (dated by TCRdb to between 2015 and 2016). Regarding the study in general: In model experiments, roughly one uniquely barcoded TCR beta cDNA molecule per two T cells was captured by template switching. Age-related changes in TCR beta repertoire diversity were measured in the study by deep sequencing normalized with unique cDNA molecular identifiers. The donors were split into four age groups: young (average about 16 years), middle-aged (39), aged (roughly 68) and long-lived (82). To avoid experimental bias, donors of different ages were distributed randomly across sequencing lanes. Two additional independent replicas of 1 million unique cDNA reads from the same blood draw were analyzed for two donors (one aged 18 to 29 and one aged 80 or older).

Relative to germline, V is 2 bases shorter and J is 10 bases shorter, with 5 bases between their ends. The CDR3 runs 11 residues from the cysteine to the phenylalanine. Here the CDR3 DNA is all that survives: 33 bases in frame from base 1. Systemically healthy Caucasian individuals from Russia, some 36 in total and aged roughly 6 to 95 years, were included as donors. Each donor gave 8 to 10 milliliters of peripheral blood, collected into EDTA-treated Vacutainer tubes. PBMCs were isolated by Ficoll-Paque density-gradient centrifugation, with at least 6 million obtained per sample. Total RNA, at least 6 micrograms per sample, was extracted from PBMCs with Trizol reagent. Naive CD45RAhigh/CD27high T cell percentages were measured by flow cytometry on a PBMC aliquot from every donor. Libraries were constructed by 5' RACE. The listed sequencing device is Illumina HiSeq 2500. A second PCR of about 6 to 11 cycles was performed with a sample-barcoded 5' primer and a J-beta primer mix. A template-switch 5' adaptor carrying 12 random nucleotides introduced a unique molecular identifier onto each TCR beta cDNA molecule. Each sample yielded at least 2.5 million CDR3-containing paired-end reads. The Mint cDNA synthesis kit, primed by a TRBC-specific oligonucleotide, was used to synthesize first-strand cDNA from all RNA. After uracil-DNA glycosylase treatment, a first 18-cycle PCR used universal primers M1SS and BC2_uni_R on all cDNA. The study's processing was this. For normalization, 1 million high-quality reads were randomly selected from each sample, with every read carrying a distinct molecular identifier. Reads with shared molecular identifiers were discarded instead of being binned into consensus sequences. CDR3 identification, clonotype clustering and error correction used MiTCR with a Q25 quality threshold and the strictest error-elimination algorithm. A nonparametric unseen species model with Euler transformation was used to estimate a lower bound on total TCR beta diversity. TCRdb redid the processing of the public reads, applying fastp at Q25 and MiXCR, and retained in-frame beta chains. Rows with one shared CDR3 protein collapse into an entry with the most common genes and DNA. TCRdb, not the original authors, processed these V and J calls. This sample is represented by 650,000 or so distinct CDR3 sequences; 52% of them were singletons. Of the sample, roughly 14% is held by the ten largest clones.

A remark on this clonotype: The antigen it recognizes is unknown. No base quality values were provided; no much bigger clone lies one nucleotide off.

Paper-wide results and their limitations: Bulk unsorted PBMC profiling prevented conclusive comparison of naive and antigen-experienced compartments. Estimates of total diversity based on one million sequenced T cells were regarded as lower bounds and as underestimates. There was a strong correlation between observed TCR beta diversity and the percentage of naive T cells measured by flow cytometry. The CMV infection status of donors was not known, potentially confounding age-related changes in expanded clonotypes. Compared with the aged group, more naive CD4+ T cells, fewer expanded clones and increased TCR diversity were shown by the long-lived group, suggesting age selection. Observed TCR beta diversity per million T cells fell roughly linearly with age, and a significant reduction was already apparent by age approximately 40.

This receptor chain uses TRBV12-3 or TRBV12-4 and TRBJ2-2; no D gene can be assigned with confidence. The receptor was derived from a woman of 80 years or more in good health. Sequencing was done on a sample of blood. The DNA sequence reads TGTGCCAGCAGTTTAAAGACGGAGCTGTTTTTT. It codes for CASSLKTELFF.